A single sample is the source of the 22 T cell receptor beta chains below, sequenced in a study of blood T cell repertoires in COVID-19. Assay: immunoSEQ multiplex PCR; the TCRdb copy retains only in-frame clones and omits some. The sample yields roughly 250,000 clones, 70% to 90% seen once. Sequencing input: PBMCs or T cells enriched from blood (not recorded which). The receptors derive from a woman aged 25 to 39 who had recovered from COVID-19.

The chain employs TRBV7-9 and TRBJ2-1; possibly TRBD2 for D (5 bases). V dropped 3 bases and J dropped 8 bases, with 8 bases sitting between them. This CDR3 has 12 residues. The germline gives CDR1 SEHNR, CDR2 FQNEAQ (reference sequence). For the CDR3, the DNA is TGTGCCAGCAGCTTGAGCGGCTATGAGCAGTTCTTC. It yields the protein CASSLSGYEQFF.

The V and J genes are TRBV28 and TRBJ2-1, with 10 bases identical to TRBD2. CDR1 is MDHEN, CDR2 SYDVKM, per germline. The CDR3 is 20 amino acids. V gave up 4 bases and J gave up 0 bases; unmatched junction bases: 15. CDR3 nucleotide sequence: TGTGCCAGCAGTTCTCGGAGCGGGGGGGCCCTTCCCCACTCCTACAATGAGCAGTTCTTC. The encoded protein is CASSSRSGGALPHSYNEQFF. Complete variable domain (other parts from reference TRBV28 and TRBJ2-1): DVKVTQSSRYLVKRTGEKVFLECVQDMDHENMFWYRQDPGLGLRLIYFSYDVKMKEKGDIPEGYSVSREKKERFSLILESASTNQTSMYLCASSSRSGGALPHSYNEQFFGPGTRLTVL.

V and J are TRBV7-9 and TRBJ2-1; TRBD2 is a possible D gene (6 bases). V was pared by 6 bases and J by 7 bases, with 13 bases between. Looked up from germline, CDR1 is SEHNR and CDR2 is FQNEAQ (reference sequence). The CDR3 runs 13 residues. DNA of the CDR3: TGTGCCAGCAGTCGGAGGGAGACAAATGAGCAGTTCTTC. Translation: CASSRRETNEQFF. Full variable domain (missing parts from reference TRBV7-9 and TRBJ2-1): DTGVSQNPRHKITKRGQNVTFRCDPISEHNRLYWYRQTLGQGPEFLTYFQNEAQLEKSRLLSDRFSAERPKGSFSTLEIQRTEQGDSAMYLCASSRRETNEQFFGPGTRLTVL.

A single count supports this clone. The V call is TRBV6-2 or TRBV6-3, the J call TRBJ2-5, with D possibly TRBD1 on 6 matching bases. The V and J ends lost 5 bases and 5 bases respectively, with 21 bases between them. The germline V gene encodes CDR1 MNHEY and CDR2 SVGEGT. The CDR3 totals 16 residues. CDR3 residues: CASSRQRDTVGETQYF. DNA for the CDR3: TGTGCCAGCAGTCGACAACGGGACACCGTCGGGGAGACCCAGTACTTC.

This clone was counted a single time. The V call is TRBV4-1, the J call TRBJ1-4; 9 bases line up with TRBD1. Looked up from germline, CDR1 is MGHRA and CDR2 is YSYEKL. The CDR3 is 15 residues long. The V and J ends lost 4 bases and 8 bases, in that order; junction bases with no gene match: 8. CDR3 residues: CASSPYDRGEEKLFF. As DNA, the CDR3 is TGCGCCAGCAGCCCCTACGACAGGGGGGAGGAAAAACTGTTTTTT.

The gene calls are TRBV27 and TRBJ2-7, with 10 bases matching TRBD2. The CDR3 covers 15 residues. The V and J ends lost 5 bases and 5 bases, in that order; junction bases with no gene match: 9. CDR1 is MNHEY, CDR2 SMNVEV, per germline (reference sequence). CDR3 sequence reads: CASSGMASGGDEQYF. CDR3 nucleotide sequence: TGTGCCAGCAGTGGGATGGCTAGCGGGGGCGACGAGCAGTACTTC.

The V and J genes are TRBV5-1 and TRBJ2-1, with 7 bases matching TRBD1. In germline, CDR1 is SGHRS, CDR2 YFSETQ. The junction had 14 bases not matched to a gene; V was cut back by 3 bases and J by 2 bases. This CDR3 contains 18 residues. CDR3 sequence: CASSSAIQTGLTYNEQFF. CDR3 bases: TGCGCCAGCAGCTCCGCAATACAGACAGGGCTGACCTACAATGAGCAGTTCTTC.

The V gene is TRBV7-3, the J gene TRBJ2-7; D unresolved. Germline V CDR1 and CDR2: SGHTA, FQGTGA. The CDR3 totals 15 residues. The germline V and J ends were trimmed by 0 bases and 3 bases, with 12 bases remaining between them. The CDR3 coding sequence is TGTGCCAGCAGCTTAACCGCCCGAGGAGTCTACGAGCAGTACTTC. Translating it yields CASSLTARGVYEQYF.

This clone has just one count. The chain employs TRBV4-1 and TRBJ2-1; perhaps TRBD1 as D (5 bases). There are 15 residues in the CDR3. V was cut by 4 bases and J by 3 bases, with 13 bases left in between. Per the germline V gene, CDR1 is MGHRA and CDR2 is YSYEKL. In DNA, the CDR3 is TGCGCCAGCAGCCTCCAAAGGGGATTCTACAATGAGCAGTTCTTC. It yields the protein CASSLQRGFYNEQFF.

In the case of this clone: Just one base apart from a much larger clone, this may be a read error. This chain connects TRBV12-3 or TRBV12-4 to TRBJ1-5, with 7 bases that match TRBD1. The CDR3 has 13 residues. V lost 7 bases, J lost 2 bases, and 2 bases stayed unmatched. The CDR3 DNA sequence: TGTGCCAGCAACGACAGGGGCAATCAGCCCCAGCATTTT. Translated, it gives CASNDRGNQPQHF.

The rearrangement joins TRBV7-9 to TRBJ1-3; possibly TRBD1 for D (6 bases). Between the trimmed V and J ends, which lost 3 bases and 1 base, there was a span of 10 bases. This CDR3 spans 15 amino acids. From germline, CDR1 is SEHNR and CDR2 FQNEAQ (reference sequence). The CDR3 is CASSFQQGSGNTIYF. Here the CDR3 DNA reads TGTGCCAGCAGCTTTCAACAGGGTTCTGGAAACACCATATATTTT.

The chain couples TRBV6-5 to TRBJ2-1; D unclear. This CDR3 has 11 residues. CDR1 is MNHEY, CDR2 SVGAGI, per germline. V gave up 7 bases and J gave up 5 bases, with 6 bases separating them. This CDR3 is CASILNNEQFF. CDR3 bases: TGTGCCAGCATCTTAAACAATGAGCAGTTCTTC.

The V call is TRBV19, the J call TRBJ2-1; 7 bases agree with TRBD2. With 6 bases clipped from V and 7 bases from J, the junction kept 12 bases outside the gene matches. CDR1 is LNHDA, CDR2 SQIVND, per germline (reference sequence). This CDR3 is 15 amino acids long. Written as DNA, the CDR3 is TGTGCCAGTAGCCCCCTTACGGGAGGAGTTAATGAGCAGTTCTTC. Translation gives CASSPLTGGVNEQFF.

J is TRBJ2-5 and V is TRBV30; the match to TRBD2 covers 12 bases. The germline V gene has CDR1 GTSNPN and CDR2 SVGIG (reference sequence). Unmatched junction bases numbered 4, after V lost 3 bases and J lost 5 bases. This CDR3 spans 14 amino acids. CDR3 in amino acids: CAWSPGLAGETQYF. As DNA, the CDR3 is TGTGCCTGGAGCCCTGGACTAGCGGGGGAGACCCAGTACTTC. Based on the CDR3 plus reference TRBV30 and TRBJ2-5, the full variable domain is SQTIHQWPATLVQPVGSPLSLECTVEGTSNPNLYWYRQAAGRGLQLLFYSVGIGQISSEVPQNLSASRPQDRQFILSSKKLLLSDSGFYLCAWSPGLAGETQYFGPGTRLLVL.

This chain links TRBV18 with TRBJ1-1, with TRBD1 matching over 7 bases. CDR3 size: 13 residues. V lost 3 bases to trimming and J lost 12 bases; unmatched junction nucleotides: 10. Germline loops: CDR1 KGHSH, CDR2 LQKENI. Here the CDR3 DNA reads TGTGCCAGCTCACCGGGGACAGCCTTAGAGACTTTCTTT. Translation: CASSPGTALETFF.

J is TRBJ2-1 and V is TRBV7-3; the match to TRBD2 covers 11 bases. The CDR3 is 16 residues long. The V and J ends lost 4 bases and 3 bases, in that order; junction bases with no gene match: 5. Germline V gene data show CDR1 as SGHTA and CDR2 as FQGTGA. CDR3 loop: CASSSTGTSGYNEQFF. The CDR3 nucleotides read TGTGCCAGCAGCTCGACCGGGACTAGCGGCTACAATGAGCAGTTCTTC. Drawing the rest from reference TRBV7-3 and TRBJ2-1, the complete variable domain is GAGVSQTPSNKVTEKGKYVELRCDPISGHTALYWYRQSLGQGPEFLIYFQGTGAADDSGLPNDRFFAVRPEGSVSTLKIQRTERGDSAVYLCASSSTGTSGYNEQFFGPGTRLTVL.

The rearrangement joins TRBV28 to TRBJ1-2; the D is unclear. The germline V and J ends were trimmed by 2 bases and 4 bases, with 17 bases remaining between them. CDR3 length: 16 amino acids. From germline, CDR1 is MDHEN and CDR2 SYDVKM. CDR3 protein: CASSLVPSWSPYGYTF. The DNA of the CDR3 is TGTGCCAGCAGTTTAGTCCCCTCGTGGAGCCCCTATGGCTACACCTTC.

This clone was picked up one time. V is TRBV28 and J is TRBJ2-1, with 9 positions matching TRBD1. With 6 bases clipped from V and 2 bases from J, the junction kept 8 bases outside the gene matches. This CDR3 spans 16 amino acids. Per germline, CDR1 MDHEN and CDR2 SYDVKM. CDR3 protein: CASRLGDRATYNEQFF. The CDR3 nucleotides read TGTGCCAGCAGACTCGGGGACAGGGCCACCTACAATGAGCAGTTCTTC. Drawing the rest from reference TRBV28 and TRBJ2-1, the complete variable domain is DVKVTQSSRYLVKRTGEKVFLECVQDMDHENMFWYRQDPGLGLRLIYFSYDVKMKEKGDIPEGYSVSREKKERFSLILESASTNQTSMYLCASRLGDRATYNEQFFGPGTRLTVL.

The J gene is TRBJ2-5, the V gene TRBV3-1 (or the pseudogene TRBV3-2), with D possibly matching TRBD1 (5 bases). Trimming took off 4 bases at V and 4 bases at J, with 10 bases between the two ends. Germline V CDR1 and CDR2: LGHDT, YNNKEL (reference sequence). The CDR3 totals 13 residues. The CDR3 spells CASSPSQGETQYF. The CDR3 DNA reads TGTGCCAGCAGCCCCAGCCAGGGAGAGACCCAGTACTTC.

The chain joins TRBV18 to TRBJ2-7; D perhaps matches TRBD2 (5 bases). The V gene's germline CDR1 is KGHSH and CDR2 LQKENI. Between the trimmed V and J ends, which lost 3 bases and 6 bases, there was a span of 15 bases. This CDR3 has 14 residues. CDR3 in amino acids: CASSPVRGMGEQYF. The CDR3 DNA is TGTGCCAGCTCACCGGTGCGAGGGATGGGCGAGCAGTACTTC.

V and J are TRBV5-5 and TRBJ1-6; the D gene is possibly TRBD1 (5 bases). The germline gives CDR1 SGHKS, CDR2 YYEKEE (reference sequence). V was cut by 4 bases and J by 10 bases, with 12 bases left in between. The CDR3 length is 13 residues. The CDR3 region is CASSLGGGSPLHF. CDR3 bases: TGTGCCAGCAGCCTCGGGGGGGGGTCACCCCTCCACTTT.

The V gene is TRBV7-9, the J gene TRBJ2-1; tentative D call: TRBD1 (5 bases). Trimming took off 1 base at V and 7 bases at J, with 11 bases between the two ends. The CDR3 spans 14 residues. From germline, CDR1 is SEHNR and CDR2 FQNEAQ (reference sequence). The CDR3 here is CASSLGGRQNEQFF. In DNA form, the CDR3 reads TGTGCCAGCAGCTTAGGGGGCAGGCAAAATGAGCAGTTCTTC. Based on the CDR3 plus reference TRBV7-9 and TRBJ2-1, the full variable domain is DTGVSQNPRHKITKRGQNVTFRCDPISEHNRLYWYRQTLGQGPEFLTYFQNEAQLEKSRLLSDRFSAERPKGSFSTLEIQRTEQGDSAMYLCASSLGGRQNEQFFGPGTRLTVL.